This T cell receptor (beta chain) was recorded in a study of cytomegalovirus exposure and HLA in healthy donors (TCRdb year 2017). Background for the entire study: In an earlier analysis of some 550 of the donors, about 270 Gb of sequence data and approximately 100 million unique TCR beta sequences from approximately 180 million T cells were reported. About 330 gigabases of sequencing data and roughly 80 million unique TCR sequences made up an early release that covered fewer than 650 HLA-typed donors. Among the 398 genotyped donors, about 83% belonged to the genetic ancestry cluster associated with self-reported Caucasian donors. The study aimed to test whether cataloging public T cell receptors could reveal signatures of past pathogen exposure. The T cell repertoires of several hundred subjects were profiled by immunosequencing and related to cytomegalovirus serostatus. A separate validation cohort of approximately 130 different subjects was used in addition to the roughly 720-subject first cohort. High-throughput TCR immunosequencing, statistical association of individual TCRs with disease status, and machine learning were combined to predict cytomegalovirus infection status. In a later analysis, previously published TCR beta repertoires from more than 500 donors were re-analyzed and high-resolution HLA genotyping was added so that TCR occurrence patterns could be studied. In the later analysis, no new phenotypic data were used to find candidate immune exposures; instead, reliance was placed on TCR beta sequences and their occurrence across donors. To decide whether each TCR beta V gene segment behaved as functional or pseudogenic, an earlier analysis of over 500 of the donors relied on high-throughput TCR beta sequencing. Donor age, sex, ethnicity and CMV serostatus were collected together with the repertoire data. In a later genetic analysis, genome-wide SNP genotypes for about three fifths of the 666 donors were used, and that subset was treated as a discovery cohort. Every discovery cohort repertoire had been produced on one sequencing platform. HLA typing covered class I and class II loci at four-digit resolution. Typing coverage varied by locus: about 620-640 donors for A, B, C, DRB1 and DQB1; approximately 560 for DQA1; approximately 610 for DPA1; more than 450 for DPB1. Roughly five DR-DQ haplotypes were treated as single units for association and clustering because of strong linkage in the cohort. On average, roughly 240,000 unique TCR beta nucleotide sequences were sequenced per donor among 398 genotyped donors of the cohort, with roughly 19% of those sequences being non-productive. Overall study outcomes, separate from this receptor: In a later genetic analysis, fewer N-insertions in productive TCRs were reported among donors in an Asian-associated ancestry cluster than the roughly 670-donor mean. Three of the identified cytomegalovirus-associated TCR beta chains were confirmed in vitro to be specific for cytomegalovirus antigens. Some IMGT-functional V segments, including TRBV6-2 and TRBV6-3, could not be told apart with the 87-base-pair reads, so those segments were excluded. While some public TCRs were present in many individuals, most TCR sequences turned up only very rarely across donors. Sequencing depth was assumed to be roughly uniform across donors in the presence/absence analyses, though that assumption may not hold. Only TCR beta chains were sequenced in this cohort, and the absence of alpha or paired-chain data limited detectable features. The only immune exposure information available for the cohort was CMV serostatus. In an earlier analysis of some 500 of the donors, most TCR beta V segments were observed in productive rearrangements about 87% or about 30% of the time, broadly matching IMGT annotations. In a later analysis, some 18,000 TCR beta sequences were associated with specific HLA alleles at a false discovery rate of 0.05. A further reported finding was that TCR beta sequences accurately predicted the HLA-A and HLA-B alleles for most subjects in the first cohort. In a later analysis, TCR association rates were found to vary across HLA loci, with the most associated TCRs seen for DRB1 alleles and the fewest for HLA-C alleles. A later genetic analysis associated a missense DCLRE1C variant with V-gene and J-gene trimming of TCR beta chains, and an independent cohort replicated the association. The earlier analysis of 587 of the donors excluded roughly 17 rarely observed V segments, including chromosome 9 orphons, because counts were too low. According to the authors, the approach could potentially be generalized to other disease states and immunological phenotypes. Because HLA typing was unavailable for some donors at each locus, only the typed subset was used in association tests. Correlated functional status among segregating V segments might be attributable to linkage disequilibrium, but an unknown experimental factor could not be ruled out. The classifier was reported to diagnose cytomegalovirus status with high specificity and sensitivity in both the original cohort and the validation cohort. Assigning TCR associations to individual alleles was difficult when HLA alleles, especially DR and DQ, strongly co-occurred. A later analysis found that HLA-associated TCR beta chains were more clonally expanded and had lower generation probabilities than equally common non-associated chains. In a later analysis, several top co-occurrence clusters were reported to appear linked to parvovirus B19, influenza, CMV and Epstein-Barr virus. The sequencing pipeline was judged likely to have produced a cluster of highly shared sequence variants as a technical artifact. In a later analysis, most CMV-associated TCR beta chains were found to appear HLA-restricted, with HLA associations seemingly driven largely by CMV exposure. In the study, 164 TCR beta chains were listed as associated with cytomegalovirus.

The cohort was made up of 500 to 800 healthy bone marrow donors. At the time of sampling, all cohort members were nominally healthy, though unrecorded immune exposures were likely present. The donor tested CMV seropositive and was one of the 289 seropositive cohort members. A peripheral blood sample was collected from each donor, and TCR beta sequencing was performed on peripheral blood mononuclear cells. The Qiagen DNeasy Blood Extraction Kit was used to extract genomic DNA from the blood cell samples. Receptor amplification or capture employed the immunoSEQ multiplex PCR assay. For the multiplex PCR, a mixture combining 60 forward primers for TCR Vbeta segments and 13 reverse primers for TCR Jbeta segments was used. Amplification of the CDR3 region of rearranged TCR beta genes was performed with a multiplex PCR assay on genomic DNA. The amplified TCR beta libraries were sequenced on the Illumina HiSeq System as 87-base-pair reads. As for the original processing: Across the 670 or so repertoires, a later analysis counted tens of millions of unique TCR beta chains, 9.5 million to 12 million of which were shared by at least two donors. A nearest-neighbor algorithm error-corrected the raw reads and collapsed the reads into unique sequences, merging closely related sequences to remove PCR and sequencing errors. CDR3 sequences were aligned to IMGT reference sequences to assign V, D and J gene segments. For a sequence to be retained, a match of at least six nucleotides to both a V gene segment and a J gene segment was required. Rearrangements were classified as productive when the CDR3 lacked stop codons and remained in frame with V and J, and all other rearrangements were classified as non-productive. CDR3 was defined according to IMGT convention as the region running from the second conserved V-encoded cysteine to the conserved J-encoded phenylalanine. Sequences without an unambiguous match to a single V gene segment were excluded from the earlier analysis of several hundred of the donors. An earlier analysis of 500 to 700 of the donors classified V segments as functional when productive rearrangements were above 56.7% and as segregating when the standard deviation between donors was above 5%. A statistical classification framework was developed to diagnose cytomegalovirus status using the catalog of TCR beta chain sequences. In a later analysis, TCR nucleotide sequences were compared against IMGT/GENE-DB human TR gene sequences so that V and J genes could be assigned. Using the TCRdist pipeline, a later analysis assigned CDR3 sequences along with most-parsimonious VDJ recombination scenarios. In a later analysis, each TCR beta chain was defined by its CDR3 amino acid sequence together with its V-gene family, and reads without a unique V-gene family were excluded. In a later analysis, 500 to 650 highly shared, low-generation-probability nucleotide sequences were removed to address suspected cross-contamination and a sequencing artifact. In a later analysis, a clonal expansion index was calculated for each public chain from normalized within-repertoire ranks of inferred template counts. In a later analysis, generation probabilities were computed with a VDJ recombination model fitted to out-of-frame rearrangements, and the resulting probabilities were checked against IGoR. Hypergeometric tests were used in a later analysis to score TCR-TCR, TCR-HLA and TCR-CMV co-occurrence, with a repertoire-size bias correction applied to the TCR pairs. A later analysis estimated false discovery rates by permuting HLA or CMV assignments 20 times. In a later analysis, co-occurring TCRs were grouped with DBSCAN, and TCRdist sequence similarity was added when clustering was performed within HLA-allele-positive subsets. For co-occurrence clustering, repertoires with fewer than 30,000 or more than 120,000 public chains were excluded, along with a handful of repertoires with anomalous nucleotide sharing. Not all clones reach the TCRdb copy of this immuneACCESS table, which keeps in-frame sequences only. Checked studies attribute under half of the gap to unresolved V genes and leave the rest unexplained. V, J and clone size derive from that table, while D and trimming were established from the DNA sequence. The sample's table covers 200,000 to 250,000 clones. Jointly, the top ten make up 0.75% to 1% of the sample.

On this clone: Its antigen is unknown.

The V end loses 8 bases and the J end loses 2 bases, and a stretch of 19 bases separates them. From the cysteine up to the phenylalanine, the CDR3 has a length of 17 residues. The sequence is cut down to CDR3 DNA, 51 bases in frame from base 1. CDR1 SNHLY and CDR2 FYNNEI are derived from the germline V gene. The sequence is built from TRBV2 and TRBJ2-6; the best D guess is TRBD2, with 7 bases matching. The sample taken for sequencing was PBMCs. The TCR sequence derives from a woman in her 30s in good health and CMV-seropositive. The DNA sequence is given as TGTGCCAGCGAGGGGGGGCTATTCGATACTGGGGCCAACGTCCTGACTTTC. It encodes CASEGGLFDTGANVLTF.